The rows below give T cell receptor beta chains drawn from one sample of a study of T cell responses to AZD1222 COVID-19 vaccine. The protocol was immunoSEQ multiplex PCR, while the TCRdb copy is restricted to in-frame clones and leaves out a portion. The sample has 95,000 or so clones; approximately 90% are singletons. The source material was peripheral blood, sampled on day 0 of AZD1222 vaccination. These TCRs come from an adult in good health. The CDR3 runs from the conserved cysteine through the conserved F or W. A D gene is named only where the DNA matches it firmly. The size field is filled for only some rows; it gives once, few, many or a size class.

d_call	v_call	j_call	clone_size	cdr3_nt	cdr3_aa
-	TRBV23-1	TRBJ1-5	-	TGCGCCAGCAGTGGACGGGGCGGGTATAGCAATCAGCCCCAGCATTTT	CASSGRGGYSNQPQHF
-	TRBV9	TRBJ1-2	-	TGTGCCAGCAGCGTAGGTCGCTATGGCTACACCTTC	CASSVGRYGYTF
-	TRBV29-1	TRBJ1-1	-	TGCAGCGTTGGCCAGGGCGGGTACACTGAAGCTTTCTTT	CSVGQGGYTEAFF
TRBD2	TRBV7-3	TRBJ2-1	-	TGTGCCAGCAGTGTTGGGCTAGCGGGGTACAATGAGCAGTTCTTC	CASSVGLAGYNEQFF
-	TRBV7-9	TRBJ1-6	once	TGTGCCAGCAGCTTACAGGGAAGGTCACCCCTCCACTTT	CASSLQGRSPLHF
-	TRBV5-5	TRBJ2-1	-	TGTGCCAGCAGCTTACTGACGGGGGACTACAATGAGCAGTTCTTC	CASSLLTGDYNEQFF
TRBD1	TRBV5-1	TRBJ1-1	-	TGCGCCAGCAGCGCTCCGGGACAGGGGAACACTGAAGCTTTCTTT	CASSAPGQGNTEAFF
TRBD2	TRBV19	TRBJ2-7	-	TGTGCCAGTAGTATTGCTAGCGGGGGAACCTACGAGCAGTACTTC	CASSIASGGTYEQYF
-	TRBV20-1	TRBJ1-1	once	TGCAGTGCTAGCCGATCTGAAGCTTTCTTT	CSASRSEAFF
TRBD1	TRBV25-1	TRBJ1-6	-	TGTGCCAGCAGTGCCATCGACAGGGACGATTCACCCCTCCACTTT	CASSAIDRDDSPLHF
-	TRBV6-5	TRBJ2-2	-	TGTGCCAGCAGCTGGACACCCTACACCGGGGAGCTGTTTTTT	CASSWTPYTGELFF
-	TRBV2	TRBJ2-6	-	TGTGCCAGCACGGGGCTCTCTGGGGCCAACGTCCTGACTTTC	CASTGLSGANVLTF
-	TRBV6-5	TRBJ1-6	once	TGTGCCAGCAGTTATTCAGAGGGGACTTATAATTCACCCCTCCACTTT	CASSYSEGTYNSPLHF
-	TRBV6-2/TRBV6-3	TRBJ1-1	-	TGTGCCAGCAGTGGACGGGGGGCCATGAACACTGAAGCTTTCTTT	CASSGRGAMNTEAFF
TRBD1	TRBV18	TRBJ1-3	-	TGTGCCAGCTCACCACAGAGGGGGTCGACAGGGGGAATTGGAAACACCATATATTTT	CASSPQRGSTGGIGNTIYF
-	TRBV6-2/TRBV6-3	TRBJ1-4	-	TGTGCCAGCAGTGCCTTGGATAGACTTCTTAGCGAAAAACTGTTTTTT	CASSALDRLLSEKLFF